This TCR beta chain was captured by sequencing in a study of regulatory T cells in long-lasting Graves disease. CDR3-region Arm-PCR and iRepertoire HTBI primers produced the TCR beta libraries. MiXCR was run by TCRdb on the multiplex PCR reads, yielding one entry per CDR3 protein. The profile shows hundreds of thousands of distinct CDR3 sequences, around 21% of them singletons. This clonotype was seen only a few times. Its matching antigen is unknown. The CDR3 totals 15 residues. Looked up from germline, CDR1 is LGHNA and CDR2 is YNFKEQ. The V end was cut by 0 bases, the J end by 3 bases, with 12 bases between. Time point reported: persistent/refractory GD, antithyroid drugs over 5 years with positive TRAb. Extracted RNA from PBMCs served as the source of the TCR library. Study findings and constraints: Investigators studied peripheral blood only, not thyroid tissue. Compared with new cases, persistent Graves' patients showed reduced TCR diversity.

The origin of this receptor is a female donor with Graves disease. The chain recombines TRBV4-2 with TRBJ2-7; D is unresolved. The sample in question was peripheral blood mononuclear cells (PBMCs), obtained when the disease was refractory, from a patient treated with antithyroid drugs. The DNA for the CDR3 is TGTGCCAGCAGCCAAGAGTACAGTTCGGACTACGAGCAGTACTTC. Translated: CASSQEYSSDYEQYF.